This T cell receptor beta chain was captured by sequencing in a study of T cell responses to AZD1222 COVID-19 vaccine. The CDR3 totals 13 residues. Trimming stripped 5 bases from V and 8 bases from J, with 13 bases between. Sequencing was performed with immunoSEQ multiplex PCR; in TCRdb, only in-frame clones are kept and a portion is missing. The sample includes roughly 130,000 clones, 94% seen only once; the top ten take around 7%. This material consisted of peripheral blood, taken on day 0 of AZD1222 vaccination. This rearrangement joins TRBV12-3 or TRBV12-4 to TRBJ2-1; D possibly corresponds to TRBD2 (5 bases). The receptor comes from an adult in good health. The CDR3 DNA is TGTGCCAGCAGTGACCGGCGGGTCGATGAGCAGTTCTTC. Protein sequence: CASSDRRVDEQFF.